Presented here are 26 T cell receptor beta chains from one specimen sequenced in a study of shared clonotypes between healthy human individuals. Sequencing used immunoSEQ multiplex PCR; TCRdb keeps in-frame clones, though not all of them. The data hold 600,000 to 700,000 clones, with around three quarters observed a single time. Material for sequencing was memory CD4+ T cells sorted from blood. Indicated subset: CD45RA-negative fraction. The receptors derive from a woman aged 25 to 39 in good health.

The rearrangement links TRBV4-1 to TRBJ2-7; a weak D match, TRBD1 (7 bases). The CDR3 length is 14 residues. Trimming took 1 base from V and 3 from J, leaving 10 bases between them. Germline V gene data show CDR1 as MGHRA and CDR2 as YSYEKL. DNA for the CDR3: TGCGCCAGCAGCCAAGCGCAGGGGGGCTACGAGCAGTACTTC. It specifies CASSQAQGGYEQYF.

Of note for this clone: Within the sample, other DNA sequences also encode this same CDR3. The chain links TRBV30 to TRBJ2-1, with 11 bases aligning to TRBD2. The CDR3 spans 11 residues. Germline CDR1 reads GTSNPN; CDR2 reads SVGIG (reference sequence). With V trimmed by 5 bases and J by 10 bases, 1 base remained unmatched. The CDR3 DNA sequence: TGTGCCTGGTCTAGCGGGGGGGAGCAGTTCTTC. It codes for CAWSSGGEQFF.

The genes are TRBV6-5 and TRBJ1-3; D is uncertain. V gave up 0 bases and J gave up 5 bases, with 11 bases separating them. This CDR3 spans 15 amino acids. CDR1 is MNHEY, CDR2 SVGAGI, per germline. CDR3 in amino acids: CASSYSHPNRNTIYF. As DNA, the CDR3 is TGTGCCAGCAGTTACTCCCACCCTAATAGAAACACCATATATTTT.

The chain links TRBV7-6 to TRBJ2-5; D tentatively fits TRBD1 or TRBD2 (5 bases each). CDR1 and CDR2 (germline): SGHVS, FNYEAQ. Trimming pared 1 base from V and 5 bases from J, leaving 20 bases between. This CDR3 region has 17 residues. Here the CDR3 reads CASSLGLMRDPRETQYF. The DNA for the CDR3 is TGTGCCAGCAGCTTAGGGTTAATGAGGGACCCTCGGGAGACCCAGTACTTC.

J is TRBJ2-1 and V is TRBV15, with a possible D match to TRBD1 (6 bases). This CDR3 comprises 15 residues. The V gene's germline CDR1 is LNHNV and CDR2 YYDKDF (reference sequence). V was cut by 1 base and J by 1 base, with 8 bases left in between. The CDR3 DNA reads TGTGCCACCAGCAGAGTGAGGGGGTCCTACAATGAGCAGTTCTTC. Translated, it gives CATSRVRGSYNEQFF.

The V call is TRBV11-1, the J call TRBJ2-2, with D possibly being TRBD1 (5 bases). The germline CDR1 and CDR2 sequences are SGHAT and FQDESV (reference sequence). The CDR3 consists of 14 residues. The V gene lost 5 bases and the J gene lost 3 bases, with 10 bases spanning the gap. CDR3 protein: CASSLLTDTGELFF. The CDR3 DNA follows: TGTGCCAGCAGCCTCTTGACAGACACCGGGGAGCTGTTTTTT.

This clone was counted a few times. This sequence joins TRBV27 and TRBJ2-1; TRBD1 matches at 9 bases. The CDR3 loop spans 13 amino acids. Unmatched junction bases numbered 6, after V lost 5 bases and J lost 10 bases. Germline CDR1 is MNHEY and CDR2 is SMNVEV (reference sequence). The CDR3 reads CASSGGDRAEQFF. CDR3 coding DNA: TGTGCCAGCAGTGGGGGGGACAGGGCCGAGCAGTTCTTC.

This clone was counted once. The chain links TRBV14 to TRBJ2-1; a possible D gene is TRBD2 (5 bases). The germline V gene encodes CDR1 SGHDN and CDR2 FVKESK. Trimming took off 0 bases at V and 6 bases at J, with 18 bases between the two ends. The CDR3 is 17 amino acids. The CDR3 nucleotides read TGTGCCAGCAGCCAAGACATGGGTCTAGTTCGGGGCAATGAGCAGTTCTTC. Translating gives CASSQDMGLVRGNEQFF.

The rearrangement joins TRBV28 to TRBJ2-2; 7 nucleotides align to TRBD2. The V segment lost 1 base and the J segment 3 bases; nucleotides outside the gene matches: 8. This CDR3 comprises 17 residues. From germline, CDR1 is MDHEN and CDR2 SYDVKM. In DNA, the CDR3 is TGTGCCAGCAGTTTATATTCTGCGGGGGATTACACCGGGGAGCTGTTTTTT. This encodes CASSLYSAGDYTGELFF.

This rearrangement joins TRBV28 to TRBJ2-2; no reliable D call. The germline V gene encodes CDR1 MDHEN and CDR2 SYDVKM. This CDR3 spans 15 amino acids. Trimming removed 3 bases from V and 2 bases from J, with 10 bases in between. CDR3: CASSFYGRNTGELFF. CDR3 coding DNA: TGTGCCAGCAGTTTTTACGGAAGAAACACCGGGGAGCTGTTTTTT.

V and J are TRBV2 and TRBJ2-4; 7 nucleotides align to TRBD2. This CDR3 contains 16 residues. The junction had 3 bases not matched to a gene; V was cut back by 1 base and J by 0 bases. Germline CDR1 SNHLY, CDR2 FYNNEI. Here the CDR3 reads CASSEGVAGAKNIQYF. CDR3 in DNA: TGTGCCAGCAGTGAAGGGGTAGCGGGAGCCAAAAACATTCAGTACTTC.

This clone was seen once. J is TRBJ2-1 and V is TRBV11-3, with TRBD2 matching over 10 bases. Trimming cost V 1 base and J 9 bases; bases outside gene matches: 9. This CDR3 has 16 residues. In germline, CDR1 is SGHNT, CDR2 YENEEA. The CDR3 spells CASSLGGLAGEGEQFF. The DNA for the CDR3 is TGTGCCAGCAGCTTAGGAGGGCTAGCGGGAGAGGGTGAGCAGTTCTTC.

The V gene is TRBV7-7, the J gene TRBJ2-3; 10 bases map to TRBD2. CDR1 SSHAT and CDR2 FNYEAQ come from the germline V gene (reference sequence). The CDR3 is 18 residues long. Germline trimming cut 1 base from V and 0 bases from J; bases unmatched to any gene: 7. The CDR3 here is CASSLGRGTSVSTDTQYF. The CDR3 region has the DNA TGTGCCAGCAGCTTAGGGCGAGGGACTAGCGTTAGCACAGATACGCAGTATTTT.

Comment on this clone: The same CDR3 is also encoded by other DNA sequences in this sample. The CDR3 region is CASSSISGAQETQYF. The DNA of the CDR3 is TGCGCCAGCAGCTCGATTAGCGGAGCCCAAGAGACCCAGTACTTC. The chain employs TRBV5-1 and TRBJ2-5, with D possibly being TRBD2 (6 bases). Germline CDR1 is SGHRS and CDR2 is YFSETQ. V was clipped by 3 bases and J by 1 base, with 13 bases between them. This CDR3 comprises 15 residues.

The chain links TRBV29-1 to TRBJ2-1, with D perhaps matching TRBD1 or TRBD2 (7 bases each). The CDR3 has 12 residues. The V end was cut by 2 bases, the J end by 12 bases, with 14 bases between. The V gene's germline CDR1 is SQVTM and CDR2 ANQGSEA. The CDR3 nucleotides are TGCAGCGTTGAACCTCCAGGGGGGGTGCAGTTCTTC. It yields the protein CSVEPPGGVQFF.

The V call is TRBV27, the J call TRBJ2-2; 10 bases are a match to TRBD1. Germline CDR1 MNHEY, CDR2 SMNVEV (reference sequence). This CDR3 comprises 16 residues. The ends lost 1 base at V and 5 bases at J; junction bases unmatched: 4. The CDR3 coding sequence is TGTGCCAGCAGTTTATTTGGACAGGGGGATACCGGGGAGCTGTTTTTT. Protein: CASSLFGQGDTGELFF.

This chain uses TRBV10-3 with TRBJ2-6; no clear D. This CDR3 has 16 residues. Trimming shortened V by 7 bases and J by 0 bases, and 13 bases separated the two germline ends. Germline V gives CDR1 ENHRY, CDR2 SYGVKD. CDR3 DNA sequence: TGTGCCATCAACTCGGACGGGCCCTCTGGGGCCAACGTCCTGACTTTC. It is translated as CAINSDGPSGANVLTF.

The chain has TRBV7-2 and TRBJ1-5, with 7 nucleotides matching TRBD1. Per germline, CDR1 SGHTA and CDR2 FQGNSA. This CDR3 contains 16 residues. J gave up 9 bases and V 5 bases, and 16 bases lay outside the gene matches. This chain's CDR3 is CASSQVGGQAVWPQHF. The CDR3 DNA reads as TGTGCCAGCAGCCAAGTCGGCGGACAGGCGGTTTGGCCCCAGCATTTT.

This chain connects TRBV28 to TRBJ2-3; tentative D call: TRBD1 (6 bases). Germline V CDR1 and CDR2: MDHEN, SYDVKM. The CDR3 totals 15 residues. With 3 bases removed from V and 3 bases from J, the gap between germline ends came to 13 bases. The CDR3 bases are TGTGCCAGCAGTTTTGACAGGAGATTAACAGATACGCAGTATTTT. Encoded protein: CASSFDRRLTDTQYF.

The V call is TRBV18, the J call TRBJ2-1, with 8 bases that match TRBD2. The CDR3 contains 18 residues. Germline V gene sequence: CDR1 KGHSH, CDR2 LQKENI. J lost 8 bases, V lost 0 bases, and 15 bases had no gene match. For the CDR3, the DNA is TGTGCCAGCTCACCACCGAATGTAGGCGGGAGGTCTGTGGATGAGCAGTTCTTC. It yields the protein CASSPPNVGGRSVDEQFF.

The table lists this clone with a few counts. The rearrangement links TRBV7-2 to TRBJ2-3; no clear D. This CDR3 contains 14 residues. V was cut by 1 base and J by 0 bases, with 5 bases left in between. Germline-derived CDR1 and CDR2 are SGHTA and FQGNSA. The CDR3 DNA follows: TGTGCCAGCAGCTTAGACCACAGCACAGATACGCAGTATTTT. Protein sequence: CASSLDHSTDTQYF.

V usage is TRBV5-1 and J usage is TRBJ2-1, with 9 bases aligning to TRBD2. Trimming took 0 bases from V and 7 from J; bases not matched to a gene: 8. The CDR3 totals 16 residues. CDR1 is SGHRS and CDR2 is YFSETQ in the germline V gene. CDR3 sequence reads: CASSLDSGSPGNEQFF. The CDR3 nucleotides read TGCGCCAGCAGCTTGGATAGCGGGAGTCCGGGGAATGAGCAGTTCTTC. Based on the CDR3 plus reference TRBV5-1 and TRBJ2-1, the full variable domain is KAGVTQTPRYLIKTRGQQVTLSCSPISGHRSVSWYQQTPGQGLQFLFEYFSETQRNKGNFPGRFSGRQFSNSRSEMNVSTLELGDSALYLCASSLDSGSPGNEQFFGPGTRLTVL.

This chain connects TRBV6-1 to TRBJ2-3; D not certain. CDR3 length: 13 amino acids. V lost 8 bases, J lost 5 bases, and 14 bases lay in between. Germline V lookup: CDR1 MNHNS, CDR2 SASEGT. The CDR3 DNA reads TGTGCCAGCCTCGTTTTCGGCAGAGATACGCAGTATTTT. This translates into CASLVFGRDTQYF.

V is TRBV7-2 and J is TRBJ1-2; 7 nucleotides match TRBD1. V lost 1 base to trimming and J lost 3 bases; unmatched junction nucleotides: 5. The CDR3 runs to 15 residues. Germline V gene data show CDR1 as SGHTA and CDR2 as FQGNSA. Here the CDR3 reads CASSLGRGHDYGYTF. DNA of the CDR3: TGTGCCAGCAGCTTAGGGAGGGGGCACGACTATGGCTACACCTTC.

The chain combines TRBV28 with TRBJ1-2; D unresolved. V shed 1 base and J shed 4 bases, with 4 bases lying between them. In germline, CDR1 is MDHEN, CDR2 SYDVKM. CDR3 length equals 12 residues. The CDR3 spells CASSLYTYGYTF. The DNA for the CDR3 is TGTGCCAGCAGTTTATACACCTATGGCTACACCTTC.

This sequence joins TRBV14 and TRBJ1-3; D is undetermined. Germline V CDR1 and CDR2: SGHDN, FVKESK. Trimming left V 0 bases short and J 0 bases short, with 9 bases between. The CDR3 contains 16 residues. The CDR3 loop is CASSQDRKGSGNTIYF. The CDR3 nucleotides are TGTGCCAGCAGCCAAGACCGGAAGGGCTCTGGAAACACCATATATTTT. The full variable domain, its missing parts supplied by reference TRBV14 and TRBJ1-3, is EAGVTQFPSHSVIEKGQTVTLRCDPISGHDNLYWYRRVMGKEIKFLLHFVKESKQDESGMPNNRFLAERTGGTYSTLKVQPAELEDSGVYFCASSQDRKGSGNTIYFGEGSWLTVV.